One sample yielded the 27 T cell receptor beta chains listed below, sequenced in a study of cytomegalovirus exposure and HLA in healthy donors. The PCR used 60 Vbeta and 13 Jbeta primers. Only in-frame clones appear in the TCRdb table, and some are missing; sequencing was by immunoSEQ multiplex PCR. The repertoire holds about 120,000 clones, with 9.5% as singletons. The specimen was PBMCs. Receptors originate from a man aged 30-40 years in good health and CMV-seronegative.

This sequence joins TRBV19 and TRBJ2-5; D may be TRBD2 (5 bases). The CDR3 runs 14 residues. The V gene's germline CDR1 is LNHDA and CDR2 SQIVND (reference sequence). V dropped 3 bases and J dropped 2 bases, with 10 bases sitting between them. The CDR3 DNA follows: TGTGCCAGTAGTATTACGGGGATTCAAGAGACCCAGTACTTC. This gives the protein CASSITGIQETQYF. The full variable domain, in which reference TRBV19 and TRBJ2-5 provide the parts outside the CDR3, is DGGITQSPKYLFRKEGQNVTLSCEQNLNHDAMYWYRQDPGQGLRLIYYSQIVNDFQKGDIAEGYSVSREKKESFPLTVTSAQKNPTAFYLCASSITGIQETQYFGPGTRLLVL.

In its sample, this clone was seen a few times. J is TRBJ1-2 and V is TRBV9, with D possibly matching TRBD1 (5 bases). The V gene lost 5 bases and the J gene lost 5 bases, with 19 bases spanning the gap. The CDR3 sequence is 15 residues long. Germline V gene sequence: CDR1 SGDLS, CDR2 YYNGEE. CDR3 sequence reads: CASRPPGLGIYGYTF. DNA for the CDR3: TGTGCCAGCAGGCCCCCGGGACTGGGAATTTATGGCTACACCTTC. Drawing the rest from reference TRBV9 and TRBJ1-2, the complete variable domain is DSGVTQTPKHLITATGQRVTLRCSPRSGDLSVYWYQQSLDQGLQFLIQYYNGEERAKGNILERFSAQQFPDLHSELNLSSLELGDSALYFCASRPPGLGIYGYTFGSGTRLTVV.

This clone has only a few counts. The V call is TRBV27, the J call TRBJ1-4; D unclear. Germline V gene data show CDR1 as MNHEY and CDR2 as SMNVEV (reference sequence). V lost 7 bases, J lost 0 bases, and 12 bases lay in between. The CDR3 sequence is 15 residues long. CDR3 sequence reads: CASKKLLSTNEKLFF. The CDR3 DNA is TGTGCCAGCAAAAAACTTCTCTCAACTAATGAAAAACTGTTTTTT.

There are a few counts of this clone. The chain joins TRBV6-5 to TRBJ1-5; no clear D gene. The germline CDR1 and CDR2 sequences are MNHEY and SVGAGI. CDR3 length: 15 residues. The germline V and J ends were trimmed by 6 bases and 6 bases, with 18 bases remaining between them. CDR3 in DNA: TGTGCCAGCAGCCTTACCCCGGGAGCGAGTCAGCCCCAGCATTTT. Residues: CASSLTPGASQPQHF.

The CDR3 DNA is TGTGCCAGCAGTGCCGGGACTAGCGGGGGTGATGAGCAGTTCTTC. It yields the protein CASSAGTSGGDEQFF. V gene TRBV6-4 combines with J gene TRBJ2-1; TRBD2 matches at 14 bases. Losses at the gene ends were 4 bases for V and 8 bases for J; bases not matched to a gene: 4. This CDR3 is 15 amino acids long. The V gene's germline CDR1 is MRHNA and CDR2 SNTAGT.

This clone appeared a few times. The V call is TRBV13, the J call TRBJ2-7; 7 bases match TRBD1. From germline, CDR1 is PRHDT and CDR2 FYEKMQ (reference sequence). The CDR3 extends over 13 amino acids. V trimming: 3 bases; J trimming: 4 bases; junction bases outside the gene matches: 3. CDR3 loop: CASSLTGIYEQYF. As DNA, the CDR3 is TGTGCCAGCAGCTTGACAGGGATTTACGAGCAGTACTTC.

This clone has only a few counts. The chain couples TRBV6-5 to TRBJ1-2; D is ambiguous. Germline-derived CDR1 and CDR2 are MNHEY and SVGAGI. This CDR3 region has 15 residues. V was pared by 4 bases and J by 4 bases, with 16 bases between. The CDR3 nucleotides are TGTGCCAGCAGTTGGGCCAGCTCTGACCTCTATGGCTACACCTTC. It specifies CASSWASSDLYGYTF.

V is TRBV5-1 and J is TRBJ1-1; D gene ambiguous. Looked up from germline, CDR1 is SGHRS and CDR2 is YFSETQ. V dropped 5 bases and J dropped 0 bases, with 11 bases sitting between them. The CDR3 extends over 14 amino acids. Written as DNA, the CDR3 is TGCGCCAGCAGGGAGGGAAATATGAACACTGAAGCTTTCTTT. As protein: CASREGNMNTEAFF.

This clone was picked up a small number of times. CDR3 amino acids: CASRRDRVSSEQFF. CDR3 sequence (DNA): TGTGCCAGCCGACGGGACAGGGTGTCGAGTGAGCAGTTCTTC. The V and J genes are TRBV6-5 and TRBJ2-1; 9 bases align to TRBD1. J was trimmed by 9 bases and V by 8 bases; bases with no gene match: 11. Germline values: CDR1 MNHEY, CDR2 SVGAGI. CDR3 length: 14 residues.

This clone was found a few times. The rearrangement joins TRBV19 to TRBJ1-5; TRBD1 agrees at 7 bases. This CDR3 spans 13 amino acids. Germline trimming cut 9 bases from V and 6 bases from J; bases unmatched to any gene: 8. Germline-derived CDR1 and CDR2 are LNHDA and SQIVND (reference sequence). CDR3 residues: CASQRGGIQPQHF. The CDR3 nucleotides read TGTGCCAGCCAAAGAGGGGGCATTCAGCCCCAGCATTTT.

This clone occurred a few times. V gene TRBV10-3 combines with J gene TRBJ1-1; D is unclear. With 6 bases removed from V and 6 bases from J, the gap between germline ends came to 14 bases. This CDR3 has 13 residues. Germline V gives CDR1 ENHRY, CDR2 SYGVKD. CDR3 nucleotide sequence: TGTGCCATCAGGTTGGGGAAGGAGGCTGAAGCTTTCTTT. As protein: CAIRLGKEAEAFF.

The J gene is TRBJ1-3, the V gene TRBV9; maybe TRBD1 (5 bases). The CDR3 runs to 15 residues. CDR1 is SGDLS, CDR2 YYNGEE, per germline. V dropped 5 bases and J dropped 0 bases, with 12 bases sitting between them. The CDR3 reads CASRAGICSGNTIYF. As DNA, the CDR3 is TGTGCCAGCAGAGCAGGGATTTGCTCTGGAAACACCATATATTTT.

This sequence joins TRBV27 and TRBJ2-5, with 8 bases aligning to TRBD1. V lost 4 bases, J lost 12 bases, and 4 bases stayed unmatched. The CDR3 extends over 11 amino acids. Germline CDR1 is MNHEY and CDR2 is SMNVEV (reference sequence). The CDR3, as DNA: TGTGCCAGCAGTTCCACAGGGGGAGAGTACTTC. Translation: CASSSTGGEYF.

This chain joins TRBV7-2 and TRBJ1-2, with D maybe TRBD1 (6 bases). CDR1 is SGHTA and CDR2 is FQGNSA in the germline V gene. Trimming removed 5 bases from V and 6 bases from J, with 13 bases in between. The CDR3 totals 13 residues. The CDR3 protein is CASSLGGADGYTF. As DNA, the CDR3 is TGTGCCAGCAGCCTCGGGGGGGCGGATGGCTACACCTTC.

This clone was seen more than once but under ten times. This chain connects TRBV20-1 to TRBJ2-7, with TRBD2 as a possible D gene (6 bases). Trimming left V 7 bases short and J 6 bases short, with 13 bases between. The CDR3 length is 11 residues. The germline gives CDR1 DFQATT, CDR2 SNEGSKA (reference sequence). The CDR3 loop reads CSVTRGAEQYF. The CDR3 DNA reads TGCAGTGTGACTAGGGGCGCCGAGCAGTACTTC.

This clone came up a few times. The chain employs TRBV30 and TRBJ2-1; TRBD2 matches 8 bases. Germline trimming cut 3 bases from V and 9 bases from J; bases unmatched to any gene: 13. Germline CDR1 GTSNPN, CDR2 SVGIG (reference sequence). This CDR3 contains 15 residues. Written as DNA, the CDR3 is TGTGCCTGGAGCCAAAGCGGGAGTGGGTCGCTTGAGCAGTTCTTC. This sequence encodes CAWSQSGSGSLEQFF.

With respect to this clone: The sample contains more than one DNA sequence encoding this CDR3. The rearrangement links TRBV30 to TRBJ2-7; tentative D call: TRBD1 (6 bases). Per the germline V gene, CDR1 is GTSNPN and CDR2 is SVGIG (reference sequence). This CDR3 has 13 residues. V lost 0 bases to trimming and J lost 2 bases, with 8 bases between them. The CDR3 coding sequence is TGTGCCTGGAGTGTAGGGGGAACCTACGAGCAGTACTTC. Translating gives CAWSVGGTYEQYF.

The CDR3 DNA sequence: TGTGCCAGCAGTTACTCACAGATATATGGCTACACCTTC. Its protein product is CASSYSQIYGYTF. This chain connects TRBV6-6 to TRBJ1-2; D is ambiguous. The CDR3 consists of 13 residues. Germline CDR1 MNHNY, CDR2 SVGAGI (reference sequence). The germline V and J ends were trimmed by 0 bases and 5 bases, with 7 bases remaining between them.

This sequence joins TRBV25-1 and TRBJ1-1; no clear D. Trimming left V 3 bases short and J 5 bases short, with 4 bases between. CDR1 is MGHDK and CDR2 is SYGVNS in the germline V gene. The CDR3 runs to 11 residues. CDR3 protein: CASSDLTEAFF. In DNA, the CDR3 is TGTGCCAGCAGTGATCTAACTGAAGCTTTCTTT.

This clone was counted between two and nine times. The chain carries TRBV6-5 and TRBJ2-7; D is perhaps TRBD2 (5 bases). This CDR3 comprises 14 residues. The germline gives CDR1 MNHEY, CDR2 SVGAGI. V lost 6 bases to trimming and J lost 0 bases, with 12 bases between them. DNA of the CDR3: TGTGCCAGCAGCCTGGACTGGAGCTCCTACGAGCAGTACTTC. Encoded protein: CASSLDWSSYEQYF.

The chain employs TRBV28 and TRBJ1-4; 9 nucleotides match TRBD1. The J segment lost 7 bases and the V segment lost 6 bases, leaving 6 bases of the junction unmatched. CDR1 is MDHEN, CDR2 SYDVKM, per germline. The CDR3 extends over 14 amino acids. The CDR3 nucleotides are TGTGCCAGCAGGGAGACAGGGGGAAGTGAAAAACTGTTTTTT. The encoded protein is CASRETGGSEKLFF. The complete variable domain, with remaining parts taken from reference TRBV28 and TRBJ1-4, reads DVKVTQSSRYLVKRTGEKVFLECVQDMDHENMFWYRQDPGLGLRLIYFSYDVKMKEKGDIPEGYSVSREKKERFSLILESASTNQTSMYLCASRETGGSEKLFFGSGTQLSVL.

The CDR3 DNA follows: TGTGCCAGCAGTTCGAGCCGGGAGGGTAGCACAGATACGCAGTATTTT. It codes for CASSSSREGSTDTQYF. V usage is TRBV28 and J usage is TRBJ2-3, with 8 bases matching TRBD2. The germline V gene encodes CDR1 MDHEN and CDR2 SYDVKM. The CDR3 is made up of 16 amino acids. J lost 0 bases, V lost 4 bases, and 6 bases had no gene match.

This clone was counted a few times. The chain combines TRBV27 with TRBJ1-5; 7 positions match TRBD1. The CDR3 covers 12 residues. CDR1 MNHEY and CDR2 SMNVEV come from the germline V gene (reference sequence). V dropped 5 bases and J dropped 6; count of bases not matched to a gene: 1. The CDR3 region has the DNA TGTGCCAGCAGTCAGGGGGGTCAGCCCCAGCATTTT. It yields the protein CASSQGGQPQHF.

This clone appeared a few times. The chain combines TRBV5-6 with TRBJ1-2, with D possibly being TRBD1 (5 bases). The CDR3 is 13 amino acids. The germline V and J ends were trimmed by 1 base and 2 bases, with 6 bases remaining between them. Germline CDR1 reads SGHDT; CDR2 reads YYEEEE. The CDR3 reads CASSLNRNYGYTF. CDR3 bases: TGTGCCAGCAGCTTGAACAGGAACTATGGCTACACCTTC.

The chain is built from TRBV10-3 and TRBJ2-5; tentatively, D is TRBD2 (7 bases). The germline V and J ends were trimmed by 0 bases and 4 bases, with 12 bases remaining between them. Germline assignment: CDR1 ENHRY and CDR2 SYGVKD. The CDR3 length is 15 residues. For the CDR3, the DNA is TGTGCCATCAGTGAGTCGATCGGGGGGCGAGAGACCCAGTACTTC. Its translation is CAISESIGGRETQYF.

This clone showed up just once. The chain uses TRBV4-3 and TRBJ2-7; 8 bases fit TRBD1. Trimming took 3 bases from V and 4 from J; bases not matched to a gene: 5. The CDR3 has 14 amino acids. In germline, CDR1 is LGHNA, CDR2 YSLEER. CDR3 nucleotide sequence: TGCGCCAGCAGCCAGGACGACAGGGGTTACGAGCAGTACTTC. Translating gives CASSQDDRGYEQYF.

This chain joins TRBV6-5 and TRBJ2-1; 8 bases fit TRBD1. J gave up 8 bases and V 2 bases, and 8 bases lay outside the gene matches. The length of the CDR3 is 15 residues. Germline CDR1 and CDR2: MNHEY and SVGAGI. In DNA, the CDR3 is TGTGCCAGCAGTTACGCTAGGGACAGGTGGGATGAGCAGTTCTTC. The encoded protein is CASSYARDRWDEQFF.